This entry describes one T cell receptor beta chain. Its antigen is unidentified. These data belong to a study of T cell repertoires in cytomegalovirus infection. For the study at large: Indications came from public TCR beta signatures; they pointed to CMV infection and to a matching HLA type.

Study results and caveats: In two of eight donors, the top clonotype was HLA-C-restricted CMV-specific. The cumulative frequency of public TCR beta families distinguished individuals who carried CMV together with the relevant HLA.

The trim removed 3 bases at V and 2 bases at J, leaving 5 bases unmatched. CDR3 size: 15 residues. The germline V gene encodes CDR1 SGDLS and CDR2 YYNGEE. TCRdb fed the reads into MiXCR, producing one record per CDR3 protein. Of about 490,000 distinct CDR3 sequences in the sample, about 15% were seen once. The source of this sequence is a human donor in good health (CMV status not recorded). Some clones in this sample may be carry-over from other donors' samples. The sequenced sample was CD8+ T cells from PBMCs. The rearrangement links TRBV9 to TRBJ1-3; 7 bases are a match to TRBD1. CDR3 loop: CASSGTGAPGNTIYF. The DNA for the CDR3 is TGTGCCAGCAGCGGCACAGGGGCGCCTGGAAACACCATATATTTT.